This entry describes one T cell receptor (beta chain). Its antigen is undetermined. This CDR3 has 11 amino acids. Germline-derived CDR1 and CDR2 are DFQATT and SNEGSKA (reference sequence). Template switching by 5'RACE with UMIs generated the TCR beta cDNA. Each CDR3 protein gets one entry in TCRdb, which reprocessed the 5' RACE reads and gives no DNA. Here the sample table reports 350,000 to 500,000 distinct CDR3 sequences. This sample is part of a study of T cells expressing NK-cell markers. Findings and caveats of the study: In a handful of donors, dominant clonotypes made up about 25-60.1% of CD3+CD56-NKG2C+ cells.

Specimen: blood T cells: a sorted CD56 or NKG2C T cell subset, CD4+ or CD8+ T cells, or bulk PBMC T cells (not recorded which). The origin of this receptor is a woman between 18 and 75 years old in good health. J is TRBJ2-1 and V is TRBV20-1; TCRdb gives TRBD1 as the D gene, but with no DNA this cannot be confirmed. Here the CDR3 reads CSARGGPEQFF.